The clone carrying this TCR beta chain was detected only a few times. In the authors' workflow: Amplification from reference gene primers served as the basis for estimated nucleated cell counts. The protocol was immunoSEQ multiplex PCR, while the TCRdb copy is restricted to in-frame clones and leaves out a portion. For V, J and clone size, that table is used; D and trimming come from the DNA. The sample carries approximately 120,000 clones, approximately 87% recorded once. This record belongs to a study of blood T cell repertoires in COVID-19. On the study more broadly: Sites in the United States, Italy and Spain provided acute and convalescent COVID-19 samples. From T cells, B-cell-depleted T cells, or PBMCs came the material, which was cDNA or gDNA.

The CDR3 is 16 amino acids. Germline CDR1 is KGHDR and CDR2 is SFDVKD. V lost 9 bases and J lost 9; bases outside the gene matches: 16. This clonotype originated in a woman in her sixties with acute or convalescent COVID-19. This chain connects TRBV24-1 to TRBJ2-1, with 10 positions matching TRBD1. The sample consisted of peripheral blood. The CDR3 reads CATHPGTGAPGREQFF. For the CDR3, the DNA is TGTGCCACCCATCCAGGGACAGGGGCCCCTGGGCGTGAGCAGTTCTTC.